The rows below give T cell receptor beta chains drawn from one sample of a study of shared clonotypes between healthy human individuals. Profiling relied on immunoSEQ multiplex PCR, and the TCRdb table lists in-frame clones only, not all of them. The sample yields 2 million or so clones, 85% to 95% seen once. What was sequenced was naive CD4+ T cells sorted from blood. All receptors derive from a man aged 18 to 30 in good health. CDR3s include the opening cysteine and the closing phenylalanine or tryptophan. The order of the fields is V gene, clone size, J gene, D gene, CDR3 DNA, CDR3 protein. A D gene is named only where the DNA matches it firmly. The size of a clone is reported for some rows only, either as once, few or many, or as a class for expanded clones.

V: TRBV25-1; size: -; J: TRBJ1-2; D: TRBD1; DNA: TGTGCCAGCAGTCTTACAGGGGGCGCGGACTATGGCTACACCTTC; CDR3: CASSLTGGADYGYTF
V: TRBV5-4; size: -; J: TRBJ1-1; D: -; DNA: TGTGCCAGCAGCGAACGACAGGAGAGGAACACTGAAGCTTTCTTT; CDR3: CASSERQERNTEAFF
V: TRBV5-4; size: -; J: TRBJ2-1; D: TRBD2; DNA: TGTGCCAGCAGCCCGGGACTAGCGGACAATGAGCAGTTCTTC; CDR3: CASSPGLADNEQFF
V: TRBV29-1; size: -; J: TRBJ1-5; D: -; DNA: TGCAGCGTTGGGGGGGTTGGCAATCAGCCCCAGCATTTT; CDR3: CSVGGVGNQPQHF
V: TRBV6-1; size: -; J: TRBJ2-7; D: -; DNA: TGTGCCAGCAGGTTCGGCAGCAACTCCTACGAGCAGTACTTC; CDR3: CASRFGSNSYEQYF
V: TRBV5-1; size: -; J: TRBJ1-1; D: TRBD1; DNA: TGCGCCAGCAGCTTGCTGGGACAGGGGACTGAAGCTTTCTTT; CDR3: CASSLLGQGTEAFF
V: TRBV7-2; size: -; J: TRBJ2-4; D: -; DNA: TGTGCCAGCAGCAGGCCTGGTGGCATTCAGTACTTC; CDR3: CASSRPGGIQYF
V: TRBV11-3; size: once; J: TRBJ1-1; D: -; DNA: TGTGCCAGCAGCTTAGATCGTGGTGAAGCTTTCTTT; CDR3: CASSLDRGEAFF
V: TRBV7-2; size: once; J: TRBJ2-3; D: TRBD2; DNA: TGTGCCAGCAGCTTAGTAGCGGGAGTCACAGATACGCAGTATTTT; CDR3: CASSLVAGVTDTQYF
V: TRBV2; size: -; J: TRBJ2-7; D: -; DNA: TGTGCCAGCAGTGAAAGACTACCCTACGAGCAGTACTTC; CDR3: CASSERLPYEQYF
V: TRBV30; size: -; J: TRBJ2-5; D: TRBD2; DNA: TGTGCCTGGAGTGTAAGAGTAGCGGGTCAAGAGACCCAGTACTTC; CDR3: CAWSVRVAGQETQYF
V: TRBV6-5; size: -; J: TRBJ2-3; D: -; DNA: TGTGCCAGCAGCCCTGGGGGGGCGGATACGCAGTATTTT; CDR3: CASSPGGADTQYF
V: TRBV7-8; size: -; J: TRBJ2-6; D: -; DNA: TGTGCCAGCAGGGCTATGGCGGGGCTTGGGGCCAACGTCCTGACTTTC; CDR3: CASRAMAGLGANVLTF
V: TRBV5-1; size: -; J: TRBJ2-3; D: -; DNA: TGCGCCAGCACCAATGGGGCCGGGACAGATACGCAGTATTTT; CDR3: CASTNGAGTDTQYF
V: TRBV6-6; size: -; J: TRBJ2-7; D: -; DNA: TGTGCCAGCAGCCCCAGGGATGAGCAGTACTTC; CDR3: CASSPRDEQYF
V: TRBV9; size: -; J: TRBJ2-3; D: TRBD2; DNA: TGTGCCAGCAGCGCCGGGACTAGCGGTAATACGCAGTATTTT; CDR3: CASSAGTSGNTQYF
V: TRBV25-1; size: -; J: TRBJ2-2; D: -; DNA: TGTGCCAGCAGTGAAAGTCAGAAACCCGGGGAGCTGTTTTTT; CDR3: CASSESQKPGELFF
V: TRBV5-1; size: once; J: TRBJ1-5; D: -; DNA: TGCGCCAGCAGCTTGGAGGGGACCAATCAGCCCCAGCATTTT; CDR3: CASSLEGTNQPQHF
V: TRBV6-1; size: once; J: TRBJ2-3; D: -; DNA: TGTGCCAGCAGTGAAGGCACGGGAGTTGTAACAGATACGCAGTATTTT; CDR3: CASSEGTGVVTDTQYF
V: TRBV6-1; size: -; J: TRBJ2-3; D: -; DNA: TGTGCCAGCAGTGGACGAGGCACAGATACGCAGTATTTT; CDR3: CASSGRGTDTQYF
V: TRBV4-2; size: -; J: TRBJ2-1; D: -; DNA: TGTGCCAGCAGCCAAGATGGGCCTAGCCGGTACAATGAGCAGTTCTTC; CDR3: CASSQDGPSRYNEQFF
V: TRBV5-1; size: -; J: TRBJ2-1; D: TRBD2; DNA: TGCGCCAGCAGCCCCGGGACTAGCGGGTACAATGAGCAGTTCTTC; CDR3: CASSPGTSGYNEQFF
V: TRBV7-7; size: -; J: TRBJ2-7; D: TRBD2; DNA: TGTGCTAGCAGCCTCCGCGCCCCCCTAGCGGGGACCTCCTACGAGCAGTACTTC; CDR3: CASSLRAPLAGTSYEQYF
V: TRBV12-5; size: -; J: TRBJ2-3; D: -; DNA: TGTGCTAGTGGTTTTGATGGGGCTCGCACAGATACGCAGTATTTT; CDR3: CASGFDGARTDTQYF
V: TRBV5-1; size: -; J: TRBJ2-3; D: -; DNA: TGCGCCAGCAGCTTGTTGCCTAGCGTCACAGATACGCAGTATTTT; CDR3: CASSLLPSVTDTQYF
V: TRBV30; size: -; J: TRBJ2-2; D: -; DNA: TGTGCCTGGAGTGGGCTAATCGGCGGGGAGCTGTTTTTT; CDR3: CAWSGLIGGELFF
V: TRBV6-5; size: -; J: TRBJ1-5; D: -; DNA: TGTGCCAGCAGTTACTCGAAACCCCAGGGAGTCCAGCCCCAGCATTTT; CDR3: CASSYSKPQGVQPQHF
V: TRBV30; size: -; J: TRBJ2-3; D: TRBD2; DNA: TGTGCCTGGCAAAATGAGCGGGGGAACTCAGATACGCAGTATTTT; CDR3: CAWQNERGNSDTQYF
V: TRBV30; size: -; J: TRBJ1-2; D: -; DNA: TGTGCCTGGAGTTTTGAGGGGGAGGTTGGCTACACCTTC; CDR3: CAWSFEGEVGYTF
V: TRBV5-4; size: -; J: TRBJ1-2; D: TRBD1; DNA: TGTGCCAGCAGCTTTGGAGGGGGCGCGGGCTATGGCTACACCTTC; CDR3: CASSFGGGAGYGYTF
V: TRBV6-1; size: -; J: TRBJ2-5; D: -; DNA: TGTGCCAGCAGTGATGTGACAGTGGGACAAGAGACCCAGTACTTC; CDR3: CASSDVTVGQETQYF
V: TRBV2; size: once; J: TRBJ2-5; D: -; DNA: TGTGCCAGCAGTGTGGGTACAACAGGAGAGACCCAGTACTTC; CDR3: CASSVGTTGETQYF
V: TRBV27; size: -; J: TRBJ1-1; D: -; DNA: TGTGCCAGCAGTCCAGGGACGAACACTGAAGCTTTCTTT; CDR3: CASSPGTNTEAFF